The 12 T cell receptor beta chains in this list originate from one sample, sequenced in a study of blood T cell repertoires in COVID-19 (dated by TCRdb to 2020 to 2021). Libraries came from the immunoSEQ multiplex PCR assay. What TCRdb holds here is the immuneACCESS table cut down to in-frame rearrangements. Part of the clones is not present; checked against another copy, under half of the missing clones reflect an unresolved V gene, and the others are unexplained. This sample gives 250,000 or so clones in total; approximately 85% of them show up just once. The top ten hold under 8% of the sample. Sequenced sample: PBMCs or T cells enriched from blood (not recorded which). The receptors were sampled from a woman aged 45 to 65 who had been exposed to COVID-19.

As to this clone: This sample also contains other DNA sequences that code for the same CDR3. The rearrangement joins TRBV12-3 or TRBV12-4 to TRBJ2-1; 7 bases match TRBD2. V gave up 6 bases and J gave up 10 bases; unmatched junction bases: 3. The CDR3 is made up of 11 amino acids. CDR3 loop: CASSLGLEQFF. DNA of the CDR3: TGTGCCAGCAGCCTGGGACTAGAGCAGTTCTTC.

Written as DNA, the CDR3 is TGTGCCAGCAATCGACAGGGGGGTGGCTACACCTTC. Its translation: CASNRQGGGYTF. The chain uses TRBV6-5 and TRBJ1-2; 9 nucleotides agree with TRBD1. Germline CDR1 reads MNHEY; CDR2 reads SVGAGI. The CDR3 totals 12 residues. Germline trimming cut 7 bases from V and 7 bases from J; bases unmatched to any gene: 4.

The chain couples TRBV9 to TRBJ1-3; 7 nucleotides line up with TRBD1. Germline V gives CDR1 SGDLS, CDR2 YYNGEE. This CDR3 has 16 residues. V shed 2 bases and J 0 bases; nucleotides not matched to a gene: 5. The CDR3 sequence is CASSVGQLASGNTIYF. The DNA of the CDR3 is TGTGCCAGCAGCGTGGGACAGCTCGCCTCTGGAAACACCATATATTTT.

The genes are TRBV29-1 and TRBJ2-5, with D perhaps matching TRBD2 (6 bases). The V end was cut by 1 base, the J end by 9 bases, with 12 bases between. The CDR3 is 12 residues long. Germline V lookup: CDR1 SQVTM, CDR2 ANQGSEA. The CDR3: CSVEGRGWSQYF. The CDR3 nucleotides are TGCAGCGTTGAAGGGAGGGGATGGTCCCAGTACTTC.

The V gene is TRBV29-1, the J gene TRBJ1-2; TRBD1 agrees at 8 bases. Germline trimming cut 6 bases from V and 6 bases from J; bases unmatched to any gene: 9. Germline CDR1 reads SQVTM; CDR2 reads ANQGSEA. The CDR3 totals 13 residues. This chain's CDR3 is CSVPAGTGHGYTF. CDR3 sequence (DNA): TGCAGCGTCCCCGCCGGGACAGGTCATGGCTACACCTTC.

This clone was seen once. In DNA form, the CDR3 reads TGTGCCAGCAGCTCGGGGGGGATGCCGGAGACCCAGTACTTC. Encoded protein: CASSSGGMPETQYF. The rearrangement uses TRBV7-2 and TRBJ2-5; 8 positions agree with TRBD2. This CDR3 is built from 14 residues. Germline values: CDR1 SGHTA, CDR2 FQGNSA. The trim removed 4 bases at V and 5 bases at J, leaving 6 bases unmatched.

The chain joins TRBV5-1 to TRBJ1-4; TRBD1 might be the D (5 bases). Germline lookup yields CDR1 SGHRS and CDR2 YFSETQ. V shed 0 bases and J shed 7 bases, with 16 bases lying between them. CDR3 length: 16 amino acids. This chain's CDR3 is CASSLEPSGGSEKLFF. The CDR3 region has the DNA TGCGCCAGCAGCTTGGAGCCCTCCGGGGGAAGTGAAAAACTGTTTTTT.

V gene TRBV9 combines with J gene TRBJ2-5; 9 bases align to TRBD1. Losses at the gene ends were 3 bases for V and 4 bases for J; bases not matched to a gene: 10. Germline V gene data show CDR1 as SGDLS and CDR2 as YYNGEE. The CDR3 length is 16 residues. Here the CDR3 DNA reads TGTGCCAGCAGCGCAACTCCGGGACAGGGAGGAGAGACCCAGTACTTC. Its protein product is CASSATPGQGGETQYF.

DNA for the CDR3: TGTGCCAGCAGTACCTGGACAGGGGCTTTTTGGGACACTGAAGCTTTCTTT. Protein sequence: CASSTWTGAFWDTEAFF. The chain carries TRBV28 and TRBJ1-1, with 9 positions matching TRBD1. The V segment lost 5 bases and the J segment 3 bases; nucleotides outside the gene matches: 13. This CDR3 contains 17 residues. Germline CDR1 MDHEN, CDR2 SYDVKM. Together with reference TRBV28 and TRBJ1-1, the CDR3 gives the full variable domain: DVKVTQSSRYLVKRTGEKVFLECVQDMDHENMFWYRQDPGLGLRLIYFSYDVKMKEKGDIPEGYSVSREKKERFSLILESASTNQTSMYLCASSTWTGAFWDTEAFFGQGTRLTVV.

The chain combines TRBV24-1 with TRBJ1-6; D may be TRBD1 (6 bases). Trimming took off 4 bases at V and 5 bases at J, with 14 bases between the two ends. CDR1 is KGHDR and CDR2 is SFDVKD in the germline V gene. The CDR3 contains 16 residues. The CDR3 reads CATSEQTQGNNSPLHF. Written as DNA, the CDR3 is TGTGCCACCAGTGAGCAGACACAGGGAAATAATTCACCCCTCCACTTT.

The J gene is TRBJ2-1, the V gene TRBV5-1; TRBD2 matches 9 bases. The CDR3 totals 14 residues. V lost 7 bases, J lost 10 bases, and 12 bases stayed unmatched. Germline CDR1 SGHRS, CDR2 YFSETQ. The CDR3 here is CASLGAAGGREQFF. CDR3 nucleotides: TGCGCCAGCTTGGGTGCGGCGGGGGGGCGAGAGCAGTTCTTC.

In DNA form, the CDR3 reads TGTGCCAGCAGCGAGTCCCTACCATCAGATACGCAGTATTTT. It specifies CASSESLPSDTQYF. This chain uses TRBV9 with TRBJ2-3; D is unresolved. The CDR3 is 14 amino acids. The germline V gene has CDR1 SGDLS and CDR2 YYNGEE. Trimming left V 3 bases short and J 4 bases short, with 12 bases between.